This T cell receptor (beta chain) derives from a study of regulatory T cells in long-lasting Graves disease. Study-level points and caveats: The number of shared public clonotypes was higher in persistent patients (2,741) than new patients (more than 850). Gene preferences differed: TRBV28, TRBJ1-2, TRBJ2-5 in persistent cases.

The CDR3 consists of 13 residues. The V end lost 0 bases, the J end lost 5 bases, and 7 bases lay between the germline ends. Germline-derived CDR1 and CDR2 are SGHNT and YYREEE (reference sequence). The TCR beta library used iRepertoire HTBI primers with Arm-PCR amplification of CDR3. Via MiXCR, TCRdb re-called the multiplex PCR reads, giving one row per CDR3 protein. The data contain fewer than 650,000 distinct CDR3 sequences, about 15% of them singletons. The time point was: newly diagnosed GD, antithyroid drugs for less than 3 months. RNA from PBMCs was the source of the TCR library. This clonotype was picked up a small number of times. The antigen is unknown. The data also belong to a second study, concerning T cells in Graves' hyperthyroidism and ophthalmopathy. As that study records: In the first-round RT-PCR of the TCR CDR3, the HTBI primer set was used.

The sequencing here drew on peripheral blood mononuclear cells (PBMCs), taken at new diagnosis, from a patient treated with antithyroid drugs. V is TRBV5-4 and J is TRBJ2-3; no clear D. The clonotype originates from a woman younger than 45 with Graves disease. The CDR3: CASSLEERDTQYF. The CDR3 DNA reads as TGTGCCAGCAGCTTGGAGGAGAGAGATACGCAGTATTTT. Full variable domain (missing parts from reference TRBV5-4 and TRBJ2-3): ETGVTQSPTHLIKTRGQQVTLRCSSQSGHNTVSWYQQALGQGPQFIFQYYREEENGRGNFPPRFSGLQFPNYSSELNVNALELDDSALYLCASSLEERDTQYFGPGTRLTVL.